This T cell receptor beta chain was sequenced for a study of cytomegalovirus exposure and HLA in healthy donors. V lost 6 bases and J lost 7; bases outside the gene matches: 10. CDR3 length equals 15 residues. Germline CDR1 SGHRS, CDR2 YFSETQ. TCRdb's table, derived via immunoSEQ multiplex PCR, lists solely in-frame clones and lacks some. The sample has some 110,000 clones; approximately 88% are singletons. This clonotype was sampled from a man between 18 and 35 years old in good health and CMV-seronegative. The sequencing sample was made of PBMCs. V and J are TRBV5-1 and TRBJ1-4, with 9 bases identical to TRBD1. CDR3 DNA sequence: TGCGCCAGCACCACTCCCGGGACAGGGTCTGAAAAACTGTTTTTT. It is translated as CASTTPGTGSEKLFF.